These 29 T cell receptor beta chains were sequenced from one sample in a study of T cell responses to AZD1222 COVID-19 vaccine. The method was immunoSEQ multiplex PCR; TCRdb's version includes in-frame clones alone and lacks a portion of them. The sample has 100,000 to 150,000 clones; about 94% are singletons. The sample consisted of peripheral blood, taken on day 0 of AZD1222 vaccination. The receptors were gathered from an adult in good health.

This chain joins TRBV6-2 or TRBV6-3 and TRBJ1-1, with 8 bases fitting TRBD1. CDR3 length: 15 residues. After removal of 5 bases from V and 0 bases from J, the junction contained 5 bases not matched to a gene. The V gene's germline CDR1 is MNHEY and CDR2 SVGEGT. For the CDR3, the DNA is TGTGCCAGCAGTCCAGGGGGCGCGATGAACACTGAAGCTTTCTTT. It translates to CASSPGGAMNTEAFF.

This clone has a single count. The chain couples TRBV5-1 to TRBJ1-1; 7 bases agree with TRBD1. Germline CDR1 and CDR2: SGHRS and YFSETQ. The CDR3 extends over 14 amino acids. The V segment lost 4 bases and the J segment 4 bases; nucleotides outside the gene matches: 7. The CDR3 sequence is CASSPTGSGTEAFF. CDR3 in DNA: TGCGCCAGCAGCCCGACAGGGAGTGGCACTGAAGCTTTCTTT.

V usage is TRBV5-1 and J usage is TRBJ1-6, with unresolved D. The V and J ends lost 0 bases and 0 bases respectively, with 22 bases between them. This CDR3 is built from 21 residues. Germline V gene data show CDR1 as SGHRS and CDR2 as YFSETQ. CDR3 coding DNA: TGCGCCAGCAGCTTGGCCTTTTGGACTGACGATTCAGACTCCTATAATTCACCCCTCCACTTT. This encodes CASSLAFWTDDSDSYNSPLHF.

This clone appeared once. The chain employs TRBV15 and TRBJ1-1, with 7 positions matching TRBD1. The CDR3 is 19 amino acids. In germline, CDR1 is LNHNV, CDR2 YYDKDF (reference sequence). V gave up 4 bases and J gave up 3 bases; unmatched junction bases: 20. This CDR3 is CATSTRPRTGLKEHTEAFF. As DNA, the CDR3 is TGTGCCACCAGCACCCGACCCAGGACAGGCTTGAAGGAACACACTGAAGCTTTCTTT.

The V and J genes are TRBV12-3 or TRBV12-4 and TRBJ1-2; D gene uncertain. Trimming stripped 6 bases from V and 2 bases from J, with 10 bases between. This CDR3 has 13 amino acids. The CDR3 sequence: CASSPAPNYGYTF. In DNA form, the CDR3 reads TGTGCCAGCAGCCCGGCCCCCAACTATGGCTACACCTTC.

The V and J genes are TRBV6-5 and TRBJ2-7; 8 positions match TRBD1. Unmatched junction bases numbered 4, after V lost 8 bases and J lost 1 base. Germline V gene sequence: CDR1 MNHEY, CDR2 SVGAGI. This CDR3 has 13 amino acids. As DNA, the CDR3 is TGTGCCAGCTTGGACAGGGTATCCTACGAGCAGTACTTC. This gives the protein CASLDRVSYEQYF.

This chain links TRBV24-1 with TRBJ1-2; 8 bases line up with TRBD1. The germline V gene has CDR1 KGHDR and CDR2 SFDVKD. The CDR3 sequence is 14 residues long. Trimming removed 7 bases from V and 7 bases from J; junction bases left unmatched: 10. Written as DNA, the CDR3 is TGTGCCACCAGCAACAGGGGGGGCGAGTCTGGCTACACCTTC. Its protein is CATSNRGGESGYTF.

The chain recombines TRBV5-1 with TRBJ2-1; D ambiguous. Trimming left V 4 bases short and J 6 bases short, with 14 bases between. In germline, CDR1 is SGHRS, CDR2 YFSETQ. The CDR3 runs to 14 residues. CDR3 loop: CASSRGEVGNEQFF. For the CDR3, the DNA is TGCGCCAGCAGCCGCGGAGAGGTCGGCAATGAGCAGTTCTTC.

V gene TRBV6-5 combines with J gene TRBJ1-1, with TRBD1 matching over 8 bases. The V gene's germline CDR1 is MNHEY and CDR2 SVGAGI. The CDR3 loop spans 13 amino acids. V gave up 6 bases and J gave up 3 bases; unmatched junction bases: 3. The CDR3 spells CASRTTGDTEAFF. The CDR3 nucleotides read TGTGCCAGCAGAACGACAGGGGACACTGAAGCTTTCTTT.

The chain recombines TRBV4-1 with TRBJ1-4, with 9 bases fitting TRBD1. Germline CDR1 reads MGHRA; CDR2 reads YSYEKL. J was trimmed by 4 bases and V by 3 bases; bases with no gene match: 6. The CDR3 consists of 16 residues. The CDR3 loop reads CASSQGTGRDNEKLFF. The DNA for the CDR3 is TGCGCCAGCAGCCAGGGGACAGGGCGGGATAATGAAAAACTGTTTTTT.

The sample holds one count of this clone. The chain employs TRBV25-1 and TRBJ2-1; 14 positions match TRBD2. The CDR3 consists of 16 residues. Germline V gives CDR1 MGHDK, CDR2 SYGVNS. V was pared by 3 bases and J by 7 bases, with 5 bases of the junction left unmatched. CDR3 nucleotides: TGTGCCAGCAGTGATCTGGGACTAGCGGGAGTAAATGAGCAGTTCTTC. Its protein product is CASSDLGLAGVNEQFF.

CDR3 DNA sequence: TGTGCCAGTAGTAATGGGAGACAGGGAGGCAATCAGCCCCAGCATTTT. It encodes CASSNGRQGGNQPQHF. V gene TRBV19 combines with J gene TRBJ1-5; 7 bases agree with TRBD1. CDR3 length: 16 amino acids. Germline CDR1 and CDR2: LNHDA and SQIVND (reference sequence). The V gene end was trimmed by 4 bases and the J gene end by 2 bases; junction bases not matched to a gene: 8.

The V call is TRBV11-2, the J call TRBJ2-7; possible D gene TRBD1, 5 bases. V was cut by 5 bases and J by 4 bases, with 15 bases left in between. CDR3 size: 14 residues. CDR1 is SGHAT and CDR2 is FQNNGV in the germline V gene. CDR3 coding DNA: TGTGCCAGCAGCCCAGGGTGGACCCGTTACGAGCAGTACTTC. Its translation: CASSPGWTRYEQYF.

In its sample, this clone was seen a few times. V gene TRBV7-2 combines with J gene TRBJ2-7, with D possibly being TRBD2 (5 bases). Deletions cut 0 bases from V and 6 bases from J, with 15 bases between. The CDR3 has 15 amino acids. Germline V gene sequence: CDR1 SGHTA, CDR2 FQGNSA. The CDR3 region has the DNA TGTGCCAGCAGCTTAGCTCCCGGGAAATCGGGCGAGCAGTACTTC. Its translation is CASSLAPGKSGEQYF. Full variable domain (missing parts from reference TRBV7-2 and TRBJ2-7): GAGVSQSPSNKVTEKGKDVELRCDPISGHTALYWYRQSLGQGLEFLIYFQGNSAPDKSGLPSDRFSAERTGGSVSTLTIQRTQQEDSAVYLCASSLAPGKSGEQYFGPGTRLTVT.

This sequence joins TRBV11-2 and TRBJ2-3, with D unresolved. CDR1 and CDR2 (germline): SGHAT, FQNNGV. This CDR3 is built from 12 residues. The ends were cut back, 2 bases at V and 5 bases at J, with 5 bases in the middle. The CDR3 is CASSLLGDTQYF. The CDR3, as DNA: TGTGCCAGCAGCTTACTTGGAGATACGCAGTATTTT. Looking up the rest from reference TRBV11-2 and TRBJ2-3 gives the full variable domain: EAGVAQSPRYKIIEKRQSVAFWCNPISGHATLYWYQQILGQGPKLLIQFQNNGVVDDSQLPKDRFSAERLKGVDSTLKIQPAKLEDSAVYLCASSLLGDTQYFGPGTRLTVL.

As DNA, the CDR3 is TGTGCCAGTAGTACTACGGGTGCCAATGAGCAGTTCTTC. Translating gives CASSTTGANEQFF. This chain links TRBV19 with TRBJ2-1, with D uncertain. V dropped 4 bases and J dropped 6 bases, with 10 bases sitting between them. Per the germline V gene, CDR1 is LNHDA and CDR2 is SQIVND (reference sequence). The CDR3 length is 13 residues.

The V and J genes are TRBV7-9 and TRBJ1-4; possibly TRBD1 for D (5 bases). Germline lookup yields CDR1 SEHNR and CDR2 FQNEAQ (reference sequence). The CDR3 covers 13 residues. V was shortened by 7 bases and J by 8 bases, with 14 bases between the two germline ends. CDR3 sequence reads: CASTREEGEKLFF. CDR3 DNA sequence: TGTGCCAGCACCAGGGAAGAGGGCGAAAAACTGTTTTTT.

The chain combines TRBV19 with TRBJ1-5, with 7 nucleotides matching TRBD1. The germline V gene has CDR1 LNHDA and CDR2 SQIVND (reference sequence). This CDR3 has 14 amino acids. With 3 bases clipped from V and 3 bases from J, the junction kept 2 bases outside the gene matches. CDR3 sequence (DNA): TGTGCCAGTAGTATCCAGGGGGTCAATCAGCCCCAGCATTTT. Encoded protein: CASSIQGVNQPQHF.

The chain carries TRBV30 and TRBJ1-2; D gene uncertain. V lost 2 bases to trimming and J lost 0 bases, with 10 bases between them. Germline V gene sequence: CDR1 GTSNPN, CDR2 SVGIG (reference sequence). This CDR3 comprises 14 residues. CDR3 sequence (DNA): TGTGCCTGGAGTCCCGACGCAGCTAACTATGGCTACACCTTC. Its protein product is CAWSPDAANYGYTF.

CDR3 nucleotide sequence: TGTGCCAGCAGCCTGGCCGGGGCCCAGGGGGATACGCAGTATTTT. This gives the protein CASSLAGAQGDTQYF. The rearrangement uses TRBV3-1 (or the pseudogene TRBV3-2) and TRBJ2-3; possibly TRBD1 for D (6 bases). Trimming pared 4 bases from V and 6 bases from J, leaving 17 bases between. Germline CDR1 and CDR2: LGHDT and YNNKEL (reference sequence). CDR3 length: 15 residues.

The V gene is TRBV4-2, the J gene TRBJ1-2; D is unclear. V lost 5 bases to trimming and J lost 6 bases, with 10 bases between them. Germline-derived CDR1 and CDR2 are LGHNA and YNFKEQ. This CDR3 spans 12 amino acids. The CDR3 sequence: CASSYDSDGYTF. CDR3 nucleotides: TGTGCCAGCAGCTACGATAGTGATGGCTACACCTTC.

The gene calls are TRBV7-9 and TRBJ1-1, with D perhaps TRBD1 (5 bases). V shed 6 bases and J shed 1 base, with 12 bases lying between them. CDR1 and CDR2 (germline): SEHNR, FQNEAQ (reference sequence). The CDR3 sequence is 14 residues long. Here the CDR3 DNA reads TGTGCCAGCAGGCGAGCCCAGGGGAACACTGAAGCTTTCTTT. Amino acids: CASRRAQGNTEAFF.

The chain links TRBV6-6 to TRBJ1-1; D unresolved. This CDR3 is 13 amino acids long. Trimming stripped 4 bases from V and 4 bases from J, with 10 bases between. The V gene's germline CDR1 is MNHNY and CDR2 SVGAGI (reference sequence). The CDR3 region is CASSSLGLTEAFF. The CDR3 DNA reads as TGTGCCAGCAGTTCTTTGGGTCTCACTGAAGCTTTCTTT.

The rearrangement joins TRBV27 to TRBJ2-7, with D maybe TRBD2 (5 bases). Germline V gives CDR1 MNHEY, CDR2 SMNVEV (reference sequence). V gave up 0 bases and J gave up 0 bases, with 18 bases separating them. This CDR3 spans 18 amino acids. CDR3 DNA: TGTGCCAGCAGTTTATCCTCCTTTCAAGACTACCCCTCCTACGAGCAGTACTTC. Residues: CASSLSSFQDYPSYEQYF.

The V gene is TRBV5-1, the J gene TRBJ2-1; the match to TRBD2 covers 8 bases. The CDR3 is made up of 15 amino acids. V dropped 0 bases and J dropped 10; count of bases not matched to a gene: 9. The germline V gene has CDR1 SGHRS and CDR2 YFSETQ. The CDR3 DNA reads TGCGCCAGCAGCTTGGGTTCGAGCGGGGGAGAAGAGCAGTTCTTC. This encodes CASSLGSSGGEEQFF. The variable domain in full, with the rest retrieved from reference TRBV5-1 and TRBJ2-1, is KAGVTQTPRYLIKTRGQQVTLSCSPISGHRSVSWYQQTPGQGLQFLFEYFSETQRNKGNFPGRFSGRQFSNSRSEMNVSTLELGDSALYLCASSLGSSGGEEQFFGPGTRLTVL.

This clone was counted a single time. This chain joins TRBV28 and TRBJ2-6, with a weak D call TRBD2 (5 bases). The CDR3 sequence is 17 residues long. The germline V gene has CDR1 MDHEN and CDR2 SYDVKM. Trimming pared 6 bases from V and 1 base from J, leaving 16 bases between. CDR3 region: CASRRTSTRSGANVLTF. Here the CDR3 DNA reads TGTGCCAGCAGACGGACTTCTACGCGATCTGGGGCCAACGTCCTGACTTTC.

The chain uses TRBV14 and TRBJ1-2, with a tentative D call TRBD1 (6 bases). The CDR3 contains 16 residues. Trimming stripped 0 bases from V and 2 bases from J, with 13 bases between. Looked up from germline, CDR1 is SGHDN and CDR2 is FVKESK. The CDR3 region is CASSQDRGRLNYGYTF. The DNA of the CDR3 is TGTGCCAGCAGCCAAGATCGGGGGCGCCTGAACTATGGCTACACCTTC. Variable domain in full (rest from reference TRBV14 and TRBJ1-2): EAGVTQFPSHSVIEKGQTVTLRCDPISGHDNLYWYRRVMGKEIKFLLHFVKESKQDESGMPNNRFLAERTGGTYSTLKVQPAELEDSGVYFCASSQDRGRLNYGYTFGSGTRLTVV.

This sequence joins TRBV2 and TRBJ1-5; D is unclear. Germline CDR1 SNHLY, CDR2 FYNNEI. The V end lost 2 bases, the J end lost 0 bases, and 11 bases lay between the germline ends. The CDR3 is 16 residues long. CDR3 region: CASSERRFYSNQPQHF. Here the CDR3 DNA reads TGTGCCAGCAGTGAAAGGAGATTTTATAGCAATCAGCCCCAGCATTTT.

This clone was counted a single time. This rearrangement joins TRBV14 to TRBJ1-2; D is unresolved. V was clipped by 4 bases and J by 5 bases, with 8 bases between them. This CDR3 has 12 residues. Germline CDR1 SGHDN, CDR2 FVKESK. CDR3 sequence: CASSPWVYGYTF. For the CDR3, the DNA is TGTGCCAGCAGCCCCTGGGTGTATGGCTACACCTTC.